Presented here are 22 T cell receptor gamma chains from one specimen sequenced in a study of gamma-delta T cells after stem cell transplantation. TCRdb used CATT to re-call clones from the RT-PCR reads. The repertoire holds roughly 700 gamma-chain clones, with under 25% as singletons. Sequenced input: gamma-delta T cells. The receptors stem from a human donor. It is not recorded whose cells these are; they may come from a transplant donor.

Of note for this clone: A much larger clone lies a single base off, so this may be a read error. Other DNA sequences in this specimen translate into the identical CDR3. This chain links TRGV2 with TRGJP2. CDR3 length: 18 residues. Per germline, CDR1 EGSNGY and CDR2 YDSYNSKV. The CDR3 reads CATWDGPGNYSSDWIKTF. Written as DNA, the CDR3 is TGTGCCACCTGGGACGGGCCAGGTAATTATAGTAGTGACTGGATCAAGACGTTT.

The V and J genes are TRGV3 and TRGJP2. Trimming at V came to 0 bases and at J to 5 bases, leaving 15 bases not matched to a gene. The CDR3 runs to 18 residues. Germline lookup yields CDR1 VTNTFY and CDR2 YDVSTARD (reference sequence). The CDR3 spells CATWDRRGVGLSDWIKTF. CDR3 bases: TGTGCCACCTGGGACAGGAGGGGAGTTGGGTTGAGTGATTGGATCAAGACGTTT.

As concerns this clone: It differs at one base from a far larger clone, so likely a read error. The chain has TRGV9 and TRGJP. This CDR3 contains 16 residues. Germline V gives CDR1 GITISATS, CDR2 ISYDGTV (reference sequence). The chain's CDR3 is CTLWETTELGKKIKVF. The CDR3 nucleotides read TGTACCTTGTGGGAGACCACCGAGTTGGGCAAAAAAATCAAGGTATTT.

To note about this clone: A read error is likely here: a far larger clone is one base away. Other DNA sequences of this sample code for an identical CDR3. The V and J genes are TRGV9 and TRGJ1 or TRGJ2. Germline V gene sequence: CDR1 GITISATS, CDR2 ISYDGTV (reference sequence). The CDR3 is 12 amino acids. V lost 4 bases and J lost 4; bases outside the gene matches: 4. CDR3 DNA: TGTGCCTTGTGGGAATCCTATTATAAGAAACTCTTT. This gives the protein CALWESYYKKLF.

This clone is large in the sample. J is TRGJ1 or TRGJ2 and V is TRGV2. Looked up from germline, CDR1 is EGSNGY and CDR2 is YDSYNSKV. J lost 2 bases, V lost 2 bases, and 9 bases had no gene match. CDR3 length: 15 amino acids. CDR3 nucleotides: TGTGCCACCTGGGACGCCCACGGGGATTATTATAAGAAACTCTTT. Translation: CATWDAHGDYYKKLF.

About this clone: It may be a read error: a sequence one base away is much more abundant. J is TRGJ1 or TRGJ2 and V is TRGV9. Looked up from germline, CDR1 is GITISATS and CDR2 is ISYDGTV (reference sequence). This CDR3 spans 12 amino acids. DNA of the CDR3: TGTGCCTCGTGGGAGGTGCGATATAAGAAACTCTTT. Translated: CASWEVRYKKLF.

This clone was counted a few times. One junction end does not reproduce the germline sequence, and a read error may be involved. J is TRGJP and V is TRGV9. Per the germline V gene, CDR1 is GITISATS and CDR2 is ISYDGTV (reference sequence). The CDR3 loop spans 17 amino acids. DNA for the CDR3: TGTGCCTTGTGGGAGGTGATCCCAGAGTTGGGCGAAAAAATCAAGGTATTT. Encoded protein: CALWEVIPELGEKIKVF.

This clone has only a few counts. A much more abundant neighbour one base away suggests this may be a read error. Other nucleotide sequences from this sample produce the same CDR3. This rearrangement joins TRGV9 to TRGJ1 or TRGJ2. Germline V gives CDR1 GITISATS, CDR2 ISYDGTV (reference sequence). The CDR3 is made up of 15 amino acids. The CDR3 DNA reads as TGTGCCCTGTGGGAGGTGCCCCCATTTTATTATAAGAAACTCTTT. It is translated as CALWEVPPFYYKKLF.

This clone occurred a few times. A much larger clone is a single base away; this may be a read error. Within the sample, other DNA sequences also encode this same CDR3. The CDR3 region has the DNA TGTGCCTTGTGGCAAGAGCTGGGCAAAAAAATCAAGGTATTT. Its translation is CALWQELGKKIKVF. The chain is built from TRGV9 and TRGJP. Germline V gene data show CDR1 as GITISATS and CDR2 as ISYDGTV (reference sequence). The CDR3 runs 14 residues.

A remark on this clone: This likely traces to a read error, being one base from a far larger clone. This same CDR3 is encoded by further DNA sequences in the sample. The chain combines TRGV4 with TRGJ1 or TRGJ2. Germline assignment: CDR1 EGSTGY and CDR2 YDSYTSSV. This CDR3 has 10 residues. Written as DNA, the CDR3 is TGCGCCACCACGGATTATAAGAAACTCTTT. This gives the protein CATTDYKKLF.

This clone was counted only a few times. Being one base from a much bigger clone, this may be a read error. This sequence joins TRGV4 and TRGJ1 or TRGJ2. Germline V CDR1 and CDR2: EGSTGY, YDSYTSSV. This CDR3 spans 11 amino acids. As DNA, the CDR3 is TGTACCACCTGGGATGTTAGAAAGAAACTCTTT. It specifies CTTWDVRKKLF.

This clone is large. This chain links TRGV9 with TRGJ1 or TRGJ2. The CDR3 covers 12 residues. V gave up 4 bases and J gave up 4 bases; unmatched junction bases: 4. Germline V gene lookup returns CDR1 GITISATS and CDR2 ISYDGTV (reference sequence). The DNA of the CDR3 is TGTGCCTTGTGGGAATGGTATTATAAGAAACTCTTT. It encodes CALWEWYYKKLF.

Comment on this clone: A single base separates this from a much larger clone, so it may be a read error. The chain employs TRGV9 and TRGJP. CDR1 and CDR2 (germline): GITISATS, ISYDGTV (reference sequence). The CDR3 totals 16 residues. This CDR3 is CALWEVQGLGKKIKVF. CDR3 coding DNA: TGTGCCTTGTGGGAGGTCCAAGGGTTGGGCAAAAAAATCAAGGTATTT.

In its sample, this clone ranks as large. The V gene reported is TRGV8; the J gene is uncalled. CDR3 length: 13 amino acids. Germline CDR1 is VENAVY and CDR2 is YDSYNSRV. The CDR3 bases are TGTGCCAAGCCCGGCCCCGCCCAAGAGACCCAGTACTTC. It specifies CAKPGPAQETQYF.

On this clone itself: This may stem from a read error, because a much larger clone lies one nucleotide away. The J gene is TRGJP2, the V gene TRGV2. Germline V gene data show CDR1 as EGSNGY and CDR2 as YDSYNSKV. The CDR3 has 18 amino acids. CDR3 sequence reads: CAAWDGPGNYSSDWIKTF. Here the CDR3 DNA reads TGTGCCGCCTGGGACGGGCCAGGTAATTATAGTAGTGATTGGATCAAGACGTTT.

A few counts support this clone. This could be a read error, since a much larger clone is one nucleotide away. The gene calls are TRGV2 and TRGJ1 or TRGJ2. CDR1 is EGSNGY, CDR2 YDSYNSKV, per germline. The CDR3 totals 14 residues. The CDR3 region has the DNA TGTACCACCTGGGACGCCTCACTCAATTATAAGAAACTCTTT. Amino acid sequence: CTTWDASLNYKKLF.

With respect to this clone: A much larger clone differs by one base, so this may be a read error. The chain joins TRGV9 to TRGJ1 or TRGJ2. The CDR3 covers 11 residues. Germline V gene data show CDR1 as GITISATS and CDR2 as ISYDGTV (reference sequence). The CDR3 sequence: CASWEGYKKLF. The DNA for the CDR3 is TGTGCCTCGTGGGAGGGATATAAGAAACTCTTT.

The chain joins TRGV2 to TRGJP2. Trimming at V came to 0 bases and at J to 12 bases, leaving 19 bases not matched to a gene. The CDR3 is 17 amino acids. Looked up from germline, CDR1 is EGSNGY and CDR2 is YDSYNSKV. CDR3 in amino acids: CATWDGPIEGSERIKTF. In DNA form, the CDR3 reads TGTGCCACCTGGGACGGGCCAATAGAAGGTAGTGAGCGGATCAAGACGTTT.

This clone has only a few counts. A much larger clone differs by one base, so this may be a read error. This chain connects TRGV8 to TRGJP1. This CDR3 is 16 amino acids long. Looked up from germline, CDR1 is VENAVY and CDR2 is YDSYNSRV. CDR3 residues: CATWGRRHTTGWFKIF. Here the CDR3 DNA reads TGTGCCACCTGGGGTAGGAGGCATACCACTGGTTGGTTCAAGATATTT.

This clone is termed large. The chain couples TRGV2 to TRGJ1 or TRGJ2. With V trimmed by 3 bases and J by 3 bases, 5 bases remained unmatched. The CDR3 sequence is 13 residues long. Germline CDR1 EGSNGY, CDR2 YDSYNSKV. In nucleotides, the CDR3 is TGTGCCACCTGGGACTCCGGTTATTATAAGAAACTCTTT. This translates into CATWDSGYYKKLF.

Remarks on this clone: This clone may be a read error of a much larger clone one base away. This chain uses TRGV3 with TRGJ1 or TRGJ2. Germline lookup yields CDR1 VTNTFY and CDR2 YDVSTARD (reference sequence). This CDR3 has 15 residues. CDR3 nucleotide sequence: TGTGCCATCTGGGACAGGCGTATTAACTATTATAAGAAACTCTTT. This gives the protein CAIWDRRINYYKKLF.

Comment on this clone: A read error may explain this, as a much larger clone is one base away. The J gene is TRGJ1 or TRGJ2, the V gene TRGV4. V was clipped by 10 bases and J by 5 bases; unmatched bases: 5. The CDR3 contains 10 residues. Germline values: CDR1 EGSTGY, CDR2 YDSYTSSV. This CDR3 is CATTDYKKLF. The CDR3 DNA is TGTGCCACTACGGATTATAAGAAACTCTTT.